Below, one TCR beta chain is given with its context. In its sample, this clone was seen a few times. Which antigen it targets is not known. Within one base of it there is no much larger clone, and no base qualities were kept. Lesional scalp punch biopsies and peripheral blood were obtained from alopecia areata patients. After PBMCs were isolated by density centrifugation and stained for CD3, CD4 and CD8, a FACSAria was used to sort CD4+ and CD8+ T cells. This entry belongs to a study of CD8+ T cells in alopecia areata (dated by TCRdb to between 2017 and 2018). The study in broad terms: Treated patients were enrolled in an open-label pilot trial of oral tofacitinib at 5 to 10 mg twice daily for moderate-to-severe alopecia areata. Tofacitinib was administered for 6 to 18 months, and 6 months of follow-up off drug were then conducted to assess delayed response and recurrence. Scalp tissue and sorted CD4+ and CD8+ peripheral blood T cells from patchy and totalis/universalis alopecia areata patients and from healthy controls were covered by human TCRbeta sequencing. RNA came from the PAXgene miRNA kit for fixed scalp, the miRNeasy kit for PBMCs, and the RNeasy kit for mouse skin. High-throughput TCRbeta sequencing was used to examine T cell clonal expansion in alopecia areata in both the C3H/HeJ mouse model and human patients. Patients on tofacitinib were biopsied at baseline and after 4 and 24 weeks of treatment, and several of the patients also had a later scalp biopsy. Clonality in the scalp was compared among normal scalp (n=4), patchy alopecia areata scalp (n=8), and alopecia totalis/universalis scalp (n=8). immunoSEQ multiplex PCR using 35 Vbeta forward primers and 13 Jbeta reverse primers was used to amplify TCRbeta CDR3 regions. Paper-wide results and their limitations: TCR sequences shared between patients were less clear than in mice, possibly partly because of HLA diversity in the patient population. Lesional scalp, especially in alopecia totalis/universalis, showed higher clonality and more expanded CD8+ clones than normal scalp, suggesting antigenic drive. Unlike mouse skin, which is dominated by gammadelta T cells, normal human skin has resident alphabeta T cells that are also sequenced, and this complicates analysis of the scalp TCR repertoire.

V drops 3 bases and J drops 12 bases, leaving 15 bases in between. The CDR3 contains 12 residues, cysteine and phenylalanine counted. Only the CDR3 region is kept as DNA, spanning 36 bases read in frame from base 1. Taken from the germline V gene, the CDR1 and CDR2 loops are KGHSH and LQKENI. The library was made by the immunoSEQ multiplex PCR assay. RNA was extracted from all samples and reverse transcribed into cDNA as template for TCR sequencing. First-strand cDNA was synthesized using SuperScript III with a 2:1 mix of oligo-dT and random hexamers. A synthetic immune receptor repertoire was used to measure amplification bias, and any remaining bias was corrected computationally. Concerning the study's data processing: After raw reads were preprocessed to remove errors, the CDR3 was defined following IMGT conventions as running from the conserved cysteine to phenylalanine. To get clonality, Shannon entropy was normalized by log2 of the number of productive unique TCRs and the result was subtracted from 1. Whether each scalp clone was CD4 or CD8 was inferred by checking scalp TCRbeta sequences against the CD4 and CD8 repertoires from sorted blood. The table comes from immuneACCESS by way of TCRdb, which keeps in-frame sequences with V and J called. Part of the clones is missing from these tables; in studies checked, under half for an unresolved V gene and the rest for unknown reasons. V and J calls and clone size are copied from that table; D and trimming were computed from the DNA. The sample profile shows around 100,000 clones; more than 35% of them were found once. Approximately 1.5% of the sample goes to the ten largest clones.

This TCR came from a human donor with alopecia areata. The sequencing sample was made of CD4+ T cells sorted from blood. The V gene is TRBV18 and the J gene is TRBJ2-7, with the D gene not clear enough to name. At the DNA level, the sequence is TGTGCCAGCTCACCCGACTCAGGAGTGAGGTACTTC. Its coded protein is CASSPDSGVRYF.